This entry is about one T cell receptor beta chain. Its target antigen remains unknown. An end of the junction differs from the germline gene, which may be a read error. Taken with the paper, the label for treatment or condition translates to: 15 to 20 received Ad26.COV2.S at low or high dose, single or two shots; about 5 received placebo; per-sample allocation not given. Repertoires of vaccine and placebo recipients were sequenced from samples collected on day 63 after the first injection. In Cohort 1b, about 25 adults aged 18-55 years were enrolled at a single site in Boston, USA, between 29 July and 7 August 2020. Ad26.COV2.S was a replication-incompetent adenovirus type 26 vector that expressed a prefusion-stabilized SARS-CoV-2 spike protein derived from the original Wuhan strain. These data belong to a study of Ad26.COV2.S vaccination and SARS-CoV-2 variants (dated by TCRdb to the early 2020s). Notes on the research overall: Vaccine-arm donors came from COV1001, a multicentre, randomized, double-blind, placebo-controlled phase I-IIa trial of Ad26.COV2.S in healthy adults. Sequencing of the TCRbeta repertoire served to evaluate the specificity and breadth of SARS-CoV-2-reactive T cell receptors following Ad26.COV2.S vaccination. Participants in the trial were split at random into five groups of five each, receiving low-dose or high-dose Ad26.COV2.S once or twice, or else placebo on both occasions. Throughout the experiments and outcome assessment, investigators stayed blinded to trial group allocation. The TCR-sequenced set comprised about 32 samples: approximately 19 Ad26.COV2.S vaccine recipients, 5 placebo recipients and 8 SARS-CoV-2 convalescent individuals. Ad26.COV2.S was administered intramuscularly at 5 x 10^10 or 1 x 10^11 viral particles, either as a single shot or as two shots given 56 days apart.

TCRbeta CDR3 regions were sequenced with the immunoSEQ Assay. After extraction, genomic DNA underwent amplification by bias-controlled multiplex PCR, followed by high-throughput sequencing. In the original analysis: To quantify the absolute abundance of every unique TCRbeta CDR3 region, sequences were collapsed and filtered. T cell fraction was estimated by normalizing TCRbeta template counts to usable DNA, with usable DNA measured through amplification of reference genes found in all nucleated cells. Repertoire TCRs were annotated as SARS-CoV-2-specific when V gene, CDR3 amino acid sequence and J gene were exactly matched to a known reactive TCR set. MIRA supplied the reference SARS-CoV-2 TCR set, which was filtered for enrichment in COVID-19-positive ImmuneCODE repertoires so that public or cross-reactive TCRs were removed. Using the MIRA antigens, annotated TCRs were further analysed by specific ORF or by position within an ORF. Breadth was defined as the number of annotated unique rearrangements divided by the total number of unique productive rearrangements, and depth was defined as the summed frequency of the annotated unique rearrangements. Group comparisons of TCR breadth used two-sided Wilcoxon rank-sum tests. As stored in TCRdb, this immuneACCESS dataset retains in-frame rearrangements with V and J assigned. A fraction of the clones does not appear; measured against another copy, unresolved V genes explain less than half of the discrepancy, and the remainder lacks a known reason. V and J calls and clone size follow that table, whereas D and trimming were derived from the DNA. The sample table holds under 400,000 clones, of which about nine tenths were seen once. The ten most abundant clones make up about 3% of the sample.

The CDR3 holds 16 amino acids from the cysteine to the phenylalanine. Only CDR3 DNA remains: 48 bases, in frame from the first base. The germline V gene encodes CDR1 SGHTA and CDR2 FQGNSA. Overall study results and their limits: Comparable non-spike TCR breadth was observed between vaccine and placebo recipients, consistent with only spike being contained in the vaccine. The authors noted that total T cell responses may have been underestimated by the TCR breadth and depth analyses. After vaccination, substantial breadth of spike-specific CD8+ and CD4+ T cell responses was reported. Spike-specific TCR breadth was higher in Ad26.COV2.S recipients than in placebo recipients (P = 0.0014). The study was not powered to compare responses between vaccine doses or regimens.

This clonotype was obtained from a person aged 18 to 65 who received the Ad26.COV2.S COVID-19 vaccine or a placebo. The source was peripheral blood, collected in a trial of Ad26.COV2.S vaccine versus placebo. In this chain, TRBV7-2 is recombined with TRBJ2-2; 13 bases in the middle match TRBD2. The bases read TGTGCCAGCCGACAGACTAGCGGGGGGAACCCCGGGGAGCTGTTTTTT. This sequence encodes CASRQTSGGNPGELFF.